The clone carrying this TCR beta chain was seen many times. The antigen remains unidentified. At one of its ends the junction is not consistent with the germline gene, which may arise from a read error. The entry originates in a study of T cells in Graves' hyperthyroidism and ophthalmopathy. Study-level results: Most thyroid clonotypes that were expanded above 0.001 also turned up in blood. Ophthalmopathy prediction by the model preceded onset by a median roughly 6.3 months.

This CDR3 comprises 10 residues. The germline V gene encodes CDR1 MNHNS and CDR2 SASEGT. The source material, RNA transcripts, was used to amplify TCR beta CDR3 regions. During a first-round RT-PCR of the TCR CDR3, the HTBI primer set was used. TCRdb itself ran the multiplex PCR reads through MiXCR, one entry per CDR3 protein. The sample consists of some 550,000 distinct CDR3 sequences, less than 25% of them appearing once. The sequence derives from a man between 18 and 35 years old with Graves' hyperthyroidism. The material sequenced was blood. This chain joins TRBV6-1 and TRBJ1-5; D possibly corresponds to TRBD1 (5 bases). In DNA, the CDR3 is TGTGCCAGCAGGGGGGACGGGACCTTTTTT. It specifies CASRGDGTFF.